These 3 T cell receptor beta chains were sequenced from one sample in a study of cytomegalovirus exposure and HLA in healthy donors. Vbeta (60) and Jbeta (13) primers were used in the PCR. Repertoires were generated with immunoSEQ multiplex PCR, while TCRdb's copy carries only in-frame clones and drops some. The sample data list about 200,000 clones. What was sequenced was PBMCs. The origin of the receptors is a girl aged 2 to 10 in good health and CMV-seropositive.

The V call is TRBV10-2, the J call TRBJ2-3, with D perhaps matching TRBD2 (6 bases). This CDR3 is 17 amino acids long. In germline, CDR1 is WSHSY, CDR2 SAAADI. V was shortened by 2 bases and J by 0 bases, with 15 bases between the two germline ends. CDR3 sequence reads: CASSERGGTLSTDTQYF. The CDR3 DNA follows: TGCGCCAGCAGTGAGCGAGGCGGGACTTTAAGCACAGATACGCAGTATTTT.

This chain joins TRBV10-1 and TRBJ2-7; 10 bases line up with TRBD1. The CDR3 length is 15 residues. Germline trimming cut 4 bases from V and 2 bases from J; bases unmatched to any gene: 5. Germline V gives CDR1 WNHNN, CDR2 SYGVQD (reference sequence). The CDR3 DNA follows: TGCGCCAGCAGTGGCCCCGGGACAGGGGCCTACGAGCAGTACTTC. Amino acids: CASSGPGTGAYEQYF.

The V gene is TRBV10-1, the J gene TRBJ2-1; TRBD1 agrees at 9 bases. The V gene's germline CDR1 is WNHNN and CDR2 SYGVQD (reference sequence). With 5 bases clipped from V and 8 bases from J, the junction kept 10 bases outside the gene matches. The CDR3 runs to 15 residues. The CDR3 spells CASSFPGQGRDEQFF. CDR3 in DNA: TGCGCCAGCAGTTTTCCGGGACAGGGCAGGGATGAGCAGTTCTTC.